Sequencing of this TCR beta chain was carried out in a study of cytomegalovirus exposure and HLA in healthy donors. Study findings and constraints: Exclusion as indistinguishable affected some V segments, including TRBV6-2 and TRBV6-3.

To note about this clone: Its antigen is unidentified.

With 60 Vbeta and 13 Jbeta primers, the PCR was carried out. Produced via immunoSEQ multiplex PCR; TCRdb's table is partial and in-frame only. The sample's table shows 160,000 or so clones. The CDR3 runs 14 residues. V dropped 2 bases and J dropped 5 bases, with 12 bases sitting between them. Germline V gene sequence: CDR1 MDHEN, CDR2 SYDVKM. This receptor was taken from a man aged 25 to 40 in good health and CMV-seronegative. Sequences were obtained from PBMCs. The V and J genes are TRBV28 and TRBJ1-1; D perhaps matches TRBD1 (5 bases). CDR3 residues: CASSLGTSGTEAFF. The CDR3 DNA follows: TGTGCCAGCAGTTTAGGTACCTCAGGGACTGAAGCTTTCTTT.